This T cell receptor beta chain comes out of a study of spatial heterogeneity in lung cancer. General study findings and limits: In tumors, expanded intratumoral alpha and beta TCR counts tracked mutation counts.

TCRdb re-called the 5' RACE reads through MiXCR, storing one row per CDR3 protein. This table holds about 7,900 distinct CDR3 sequences, 6% to 9% found once. In its sample, this clonotype is medium-sized (0.01 to 0.1%). Its specificity is not known. The library was designed around alpha chains, so this beta chain is a stray read whose abundance carries little weight. Time point: sample taken at primary tumor resection. The source was lung tumor tissue, collected at surgery. The source of this sequence is a female donor with early-stage non-small cell lung cancer.

The CDR3 nucleotides read TGTGCCAGTCAGAGCGGCAACTACAATGAGCAGTTCTTC. As protein: CASQSGNYNEQFF. The genes are TRBV12-3 or TRBV12-4 and TRBJ2-1; the D gene is possibly TRBD2 (5 bases). The ends were cut back, 9 bases at V and 3 bases at J, with 12 bases in the middle. CDR3 length: 13 residues.